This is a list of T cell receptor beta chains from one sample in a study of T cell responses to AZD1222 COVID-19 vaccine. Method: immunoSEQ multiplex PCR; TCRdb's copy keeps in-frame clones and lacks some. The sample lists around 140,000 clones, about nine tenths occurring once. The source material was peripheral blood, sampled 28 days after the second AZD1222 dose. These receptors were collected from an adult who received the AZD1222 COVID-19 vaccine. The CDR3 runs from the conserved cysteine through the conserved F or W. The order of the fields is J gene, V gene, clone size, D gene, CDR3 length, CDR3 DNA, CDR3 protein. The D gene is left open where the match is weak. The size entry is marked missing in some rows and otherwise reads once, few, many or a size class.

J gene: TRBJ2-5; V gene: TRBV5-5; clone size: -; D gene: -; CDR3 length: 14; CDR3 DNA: TGTGCCAGCAGCTTGGTGGGTTTGCAAGAGACCCAGTACTTC; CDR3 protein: CASSLVGLQETQYF
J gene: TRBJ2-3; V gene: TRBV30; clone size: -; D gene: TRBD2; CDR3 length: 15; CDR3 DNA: TGTGCCTGGAGTGTGGGGAGCGGGGGGCCAGATACGCAGTATTTT; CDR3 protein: CAWSVGSGGPDTQYF
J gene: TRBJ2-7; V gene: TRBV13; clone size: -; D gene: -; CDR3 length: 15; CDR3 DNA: TGTGCCAGCAGCTTAGGGGGCGAGATCTCCTACGAGCAGTACTTC; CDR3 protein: CASSLGGEISYEQYF
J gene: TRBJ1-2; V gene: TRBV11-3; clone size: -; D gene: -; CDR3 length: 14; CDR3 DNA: TGTGCCAGCAGTTGGACAGATTCTAACTATGGCTACACCTTC; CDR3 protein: CASSWTDSNYGYTF
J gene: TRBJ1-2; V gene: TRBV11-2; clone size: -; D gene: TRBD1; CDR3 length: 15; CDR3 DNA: TGTGCCAGCAGCTTAGGCGGACAGGGGTTAGATGGCTACACCTTC; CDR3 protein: CASSLGGQGLDGYTF
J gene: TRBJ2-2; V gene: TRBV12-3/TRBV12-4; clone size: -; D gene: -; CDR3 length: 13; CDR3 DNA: TGTGCCAGCAACATGGACAGCACCGGGGAGCTGTTTTTT; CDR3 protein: CASNMDSTGELFF
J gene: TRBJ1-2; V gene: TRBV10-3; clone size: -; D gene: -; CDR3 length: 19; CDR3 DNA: TGTGCCATCAGACGAACACCCGGGACAAGGTCGGCCCCAAGGGTTGGCTACACCTTC; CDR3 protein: CAIRRTPGTRSAPRVGYTF
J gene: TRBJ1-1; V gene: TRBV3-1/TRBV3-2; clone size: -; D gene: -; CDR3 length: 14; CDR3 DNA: TGTGCCAGCAGCCCCTCAGTTCTCCGGACTGAAGCTTTCTTT; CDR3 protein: CASSPSVLRTEAFF
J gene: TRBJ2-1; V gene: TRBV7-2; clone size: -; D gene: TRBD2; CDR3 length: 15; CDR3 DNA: TGTGCCAGCAGCTTACTAGCGGGAGGGCCAAATGAGCAGTTCTTC; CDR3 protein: CASSLLAGGPNEQFF
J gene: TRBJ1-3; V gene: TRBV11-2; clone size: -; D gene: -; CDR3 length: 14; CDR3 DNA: TGTGCCAGCAGCTTAGGCAGCTCTGGAAACACCATATATTTT; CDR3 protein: CASSLGSSGNTIYF
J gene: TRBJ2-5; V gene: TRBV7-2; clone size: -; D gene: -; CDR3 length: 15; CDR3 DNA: TGTGCCAGCAGCTTTAATGGGGTGGTCGGCGAGACCCAGTACTTC; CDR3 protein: CASSFNGVVGETQYF
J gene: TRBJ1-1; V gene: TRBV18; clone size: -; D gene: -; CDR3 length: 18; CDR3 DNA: TGTGCCAGCTCACAACTCGGCGCAGCGGGATATAGAAACACTGAAGCTTTCTTT; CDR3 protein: CASSQLGAAGYRNTEAFF
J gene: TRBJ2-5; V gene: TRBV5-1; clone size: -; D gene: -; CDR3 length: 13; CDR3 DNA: TGCGCCAGCAGCTTGGGGGGCCAAGAGACCCAGTACTTC; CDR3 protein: CASSLGGQETQYF
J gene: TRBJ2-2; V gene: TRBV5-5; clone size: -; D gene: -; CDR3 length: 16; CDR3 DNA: TGTGCCAGCAGCTTGTGGGCAGACAAGAACACCGGGGAGCTGTTTTTT; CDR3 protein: CASSLWADKNTGELFF
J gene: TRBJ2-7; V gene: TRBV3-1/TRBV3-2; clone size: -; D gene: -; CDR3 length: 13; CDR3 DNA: TGTGCCAGCAGCCGGTCGACAGGCTACGAGCAGTACTTC; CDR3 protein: CASSRSTGYEQYF
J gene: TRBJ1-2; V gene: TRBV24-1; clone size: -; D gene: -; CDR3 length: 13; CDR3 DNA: TGTGCCACCAGTGAACAAGGGTTCGATGGCTACACCTTC; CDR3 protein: CATSEQGFDGYTF
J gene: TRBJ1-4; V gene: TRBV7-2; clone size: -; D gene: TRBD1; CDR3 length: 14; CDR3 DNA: TGTGCCAGCAGCTTAGACAGGGGTGGCGAAAAACTGTTTTTT; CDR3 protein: CASSLDRGGEKLFF
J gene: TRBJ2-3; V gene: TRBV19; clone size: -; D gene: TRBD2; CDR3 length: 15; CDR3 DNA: TGTGCCAGTAAGACTAGCGGGGGGGCCTGGGATACGCAGTATTTT; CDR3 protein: CASKTSGGAWDTQYF
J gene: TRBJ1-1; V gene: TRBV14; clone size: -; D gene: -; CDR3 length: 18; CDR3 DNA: TGTGCCAGCAGCCAAGGGACCCCTCTTAATTGGTTGAACACTGAAGCTTTCTTT; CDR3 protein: CASSQGTPLNWLNTEAFF
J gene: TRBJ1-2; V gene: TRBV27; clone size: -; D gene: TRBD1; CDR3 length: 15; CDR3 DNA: TGTGCCAGCAGTTTAGTGTCAGGGGGCTTCTATGGCTACACCTTC; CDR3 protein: CASSLVSGGFYGYTF
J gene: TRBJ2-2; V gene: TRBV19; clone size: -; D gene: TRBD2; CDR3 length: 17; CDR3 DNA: TGTGCCAGTGAGAGAGGACTAGCGGGAGGGATAAGCGGGGAGCTGTTTTTT; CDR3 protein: CASERGLAGGISGELFF
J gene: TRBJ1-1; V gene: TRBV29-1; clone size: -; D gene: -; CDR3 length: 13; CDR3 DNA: TGCAGCGCCTCGCTGGGGAAGAACACTGAAGCTTTCTTT; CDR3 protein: CSASLGKNTEAFF
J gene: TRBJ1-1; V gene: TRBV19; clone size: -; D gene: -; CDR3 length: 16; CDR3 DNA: TGTGCCAGTACCCTCAAGGACAGCCACATGAACACTGAAGCTTTCTTT; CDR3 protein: CASTLKDSHMNTEAFF
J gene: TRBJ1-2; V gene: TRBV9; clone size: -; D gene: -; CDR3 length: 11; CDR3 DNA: TGTGCCAGCAGTATCCGGGACACAGTCACCTTC; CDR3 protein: CASSIRDTVTF
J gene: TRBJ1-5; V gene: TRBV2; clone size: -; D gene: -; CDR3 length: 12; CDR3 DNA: TGTGCCACCCAGGAGGTAAATCAGCCCCAGCATTTT; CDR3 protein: CATQEVNQPQHF
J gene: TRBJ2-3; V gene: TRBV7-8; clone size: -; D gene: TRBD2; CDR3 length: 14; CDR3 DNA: TGTGCCAGCAGCTTAGACCGGGGGGTTGGTACGCAGTATTTT; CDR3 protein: CASSLDRGVGTQYF
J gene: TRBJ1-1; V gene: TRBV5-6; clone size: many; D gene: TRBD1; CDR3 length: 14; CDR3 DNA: TGTGCCAGCAGTTTGTCCCCGACAGGGCTTGAAGCTTTCTTT; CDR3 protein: CASSLSPTGLEAFF
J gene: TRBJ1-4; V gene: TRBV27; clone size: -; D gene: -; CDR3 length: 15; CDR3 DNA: TGTGCCAGCAGTTTGGCCGACAGTACTAGCGAAAAACTGTTTTTT; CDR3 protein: CASSLADSTSEKLFF
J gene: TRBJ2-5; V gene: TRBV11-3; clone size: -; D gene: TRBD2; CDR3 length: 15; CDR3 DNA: TGTGCCAGCAGCTTAGTGGCGGGAGGCACTGAGACCCAGTACTTC; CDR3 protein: CASSLVAGGTETQYF
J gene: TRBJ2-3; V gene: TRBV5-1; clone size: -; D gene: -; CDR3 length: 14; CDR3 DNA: TGCGCCAGCAGCTTCGGCACTAGCACAGATACGCAGTATTTT; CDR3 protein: CASSFGTSTDTQYF
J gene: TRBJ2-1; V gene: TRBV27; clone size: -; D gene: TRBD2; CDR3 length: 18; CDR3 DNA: TGTGCCAGCAGTTCACCTGGAAGAGCGGGAGGTTATCGCAATGAGCAGTTCTTC; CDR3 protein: CASSSPGRAGGYRNEQFF
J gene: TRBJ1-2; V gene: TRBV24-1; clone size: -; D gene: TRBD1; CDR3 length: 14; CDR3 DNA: TGTGCCACCAGTGGTAGGGGACAGGACTATGGCTACACCTTC; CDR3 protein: CATSGRGQDYGYTF
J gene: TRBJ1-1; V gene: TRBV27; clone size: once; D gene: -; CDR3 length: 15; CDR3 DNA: TGTGCCAGCAGTTTATTTACAGCTTTCCACACTGAAGCTTTCTTT; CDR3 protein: CASSLFTAFHTEAFF
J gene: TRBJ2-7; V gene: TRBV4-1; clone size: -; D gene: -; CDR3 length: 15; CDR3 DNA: TGCGCCAGCAGCCAAGTCCCCCTTGTACCGGGCGAGCAGTACTTC; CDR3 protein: CASSQVPLVPGEQYF
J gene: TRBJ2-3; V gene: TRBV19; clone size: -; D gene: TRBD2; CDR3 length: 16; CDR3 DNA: TGTGCCAGTAGTATGTTTACGGGGGGGGTGGCGGATACGCAGTATTTT; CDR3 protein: CASSMFTGGVADTQYF
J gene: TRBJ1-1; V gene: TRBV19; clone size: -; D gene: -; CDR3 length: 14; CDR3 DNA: TGTGCCAGTACCCCATGGGGCCTTAACCGGGAAGCTTTCTTT; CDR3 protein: CASTPWGLNREAFF
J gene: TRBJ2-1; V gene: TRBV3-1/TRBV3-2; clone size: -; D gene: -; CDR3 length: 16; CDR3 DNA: TGTGCCAGCAGCCAAGGGCTACTGAGCTCCTACAATGAGCAGTTCTTC; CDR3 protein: CASSQGLLSSYNEQFF
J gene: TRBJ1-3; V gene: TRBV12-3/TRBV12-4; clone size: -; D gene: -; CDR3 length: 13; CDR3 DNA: TGTGCCAGCAGACACACTAGCGGAAACACCATATATTTT; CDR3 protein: CASRHTSGNTIYF
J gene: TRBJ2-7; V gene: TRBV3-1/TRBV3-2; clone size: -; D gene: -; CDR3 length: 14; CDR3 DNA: TGTGCCAGCAGCCAAGTGGCAGGAATGTACGAGCAGTACTTC; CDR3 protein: CASSQVAGMYEQYF
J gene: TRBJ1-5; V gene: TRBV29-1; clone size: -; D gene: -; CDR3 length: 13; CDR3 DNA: TGCAGCGCCAGAGGTAATAGCAATCAGCCCCAGCATTTT; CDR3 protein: CSARGNSNQPQHF
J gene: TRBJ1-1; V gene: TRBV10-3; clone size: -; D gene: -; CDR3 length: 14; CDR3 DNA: TGTGCCATCAGTGTTGGGGACAAGGGGACTGAAGCTTTCTTT; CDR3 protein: CAISVGDKGTEAFF